Following are 5 T cell receptor beta chains from one sample sequenced in a study of OX40 agonist ivuxolimab in advanced cancers. Using immunoSEQ multiplex PCR, the repertoire was profiled, and TCRdb retains in-frame clones only, with some absent. The data hold 50,000 or so clones, with around 89% observed a single time. Sequences were derived from CD4+ or CD8+ T cells sorted from blood, sampled in a trial of the OX40 agonist ivuxolimab. The receptors originated from an adult with an advanced solid tumor such as melanoma, head and neck, liver or kidney cancer.

This chain links TRBV6-4 with TRBJ2-1; 7 positions agree with TRBD1. Trimming removed 10 bases from V and 8 bases from J; junction bases left unmatched: 14. Germline CDR1 is MRHNA and CDR2 is SNTAGT. The CDR3 loop spans 14 amino acids. As DNA, the CDR3 is TGTGCCACCCGGGACAGCAGACTGACGGATGAGCAGTTCTTC. Its protein is CATRDSRLTDEQFF.

V usage is TRBV27 and J usage is TRBJ1-5; D uncertain. V lost 5 bases to trimming and J lost 0 bases, with 8 bases between them. Germline loops: CDR1 MNHEY, CDR2 SMNVEV (reference sequence). The CDR3 has 14 amino acids. The DNA of the CDR3 is TGTGCCAGCAGTACAGAATATAGCAATCAGCCCCAGCATTTT. Its protein product is CASSTEYSNQPQHF.

The V gene is TRBV2, the J gene TRBJ2-1, with TRBD2 matching over 9 bases. V trimming: 2 bases; J trimming: 7 bases; junction bases outside the gene matches: 12. Germline CDR1 is SNHLY and CDR2 is FYNNEI. This CDR3 comprises 17 residues. The CDR3 DNA follows: TGTGCCAGCAGTGAATGGGTAGCGGGAGATCATATGAATGAGCAGTTCTTC. This translates into CASSEWVAGDHMNEQFF.

CDR3 sequence (DNA): TGCGCCAGCAGTGACGGACAAGGTCAGCCCCAGCATTTT. As protein: CASSDGQGQPQHF. The chain joins TRBV10-2 to TRBJ1-5, with D maybe TRBD1 (5 bases). The CDR3 is 13 amino acids. The ends were cut back, 3 bases at V and 6 bases at J, with 9 bases in the middle. The V gene's germline CDR1 is WSHSY and CDR2 SAAADI.

J is TRBJ2-4 and V is TRBV27; D not resolved. V lost 0 bases and J lost 1, with 7 bases in between. This CDR3 has 15 amino acids. Germline values: CDR1 MNHEY, CDR2 SMNVEV (reference sequence). CDR3 coding DNA: TGTGCCAGCAGTTTATCTGGGCAGGCCAAAAACATTCAGTACTTC. Amino acids: CASSLSGQAKNIQYF.